These 3 T cell receptor beta chains were sequenced from one sample in a study of PD-1 blockade in classical Hodgkin lymphoma. Sequenced by immunoSEQ multiplex PCR; TCRdb stores in-frame clones only, minus some. The sample lists about 96,000 clones, approximately 94% occurring once. Regarding time point: cycle 4 day 1 (C4D1), after less than seven weeks of nivolumab. The patients all showed relapse after autologous stem cell transplantation, while their brentuximab vedotin exposure varied. The source was peripheral blood mononuclear cells (PBMCs), collected before the fourth cycle of nivolumab. The receptors stem from a human donor with classical Hodgkin lymphoma.

This clone has a handful of counts. The chain links TRBV10-1 to TRBJ2-1; 9 bases are a match to TRBD1. The CDR3 is 20 amino acids. Germline values: CDR1 WNHNN, CDR2 SYGVQD (reference sequence). V trimming: 7 bases; J trimming: 2 bases; junction bases outside the gene matches: 21. The CDR3 spells CASTDPRDRASDGTYNEQFF. DNA of the CDR3: TGCGCCAGCACTGACCCCCGGGACAGGGCCTCCGATGGGACCTACAATGAGCAGTTCTTC.

The rearrangement uses TRBV19 and TRBJ2-2; D is possibly TRBD2 (6 bases). Trimming took 7 bases from V and 4 from J, leaving 19 bases between them. The germline gives CDR1 LNHDA, CDR2 SQIVND (reference sequence). The CDR3 has 16 residues. CDR3: CASIASGPSGTGELFF. The CDR3 nucleotides read TGTGCCAGTATCGCCAGCGGGCCCTCGGGCACCGGGGAGCTGTTTTTT.

The genes are TRBV28 and TRBJ2-1; D gene unclear. The CDR3 is 12 residues long. The germline CDR1 and CDR2 sequences are MDHEN and SYDVKM. V was pared by 3 bases and J by 9 bases, with 9 bases between. The CDR3 coding sequence is TGTGCCAGCAGTTTTGTGGCTTTTGAGCAGTTCTTC. Translating gives CASSFVAFEQFF. The full variable domain, with the rest looked up from reference TRBV28 and TRBJ2-1, is DVKVTQSSRYLVKRTGEKVFLECVQDMDHENMFWYRQDPGLGLRLIYFSYDVKMKEKGDIPEGYSVSREKKERFSLILESASTNQTSMYLCASSFVAFEQFFGPGTRLTVL.